This entry lists 2 T cell receptor beta chains sequenced from one sample in a study of CD4 T cells in relation to SARS-CoV-2 and coronaviruses. The data were produced by immunoSEQ multiplex PCR, yet TCRdb's version contains in-frame clones alone and is incomplete. The top ten clones hold 3% to 4% of a sample with tens of thousands of clones, 65% to 80% of them seen once. No antigen has been identified for these receptors. The material sequenced was memory CD4+ T cells from PBMCs, cultured in vitro. The receptor source for this set is an adult with COVID-19.

On this clone: This sample includes further DNA sequences coding for the same CDR3. The CDR3 nucleotides are TGTGCCAGTAGTATAGAGGCGAGAGGGGCCAACGTCCTGACTTTC. As protein: CASSIEARGANVLTF. This chain links TRBV19 with TRBJ2-6, with D uncertain. Germline V CDR1 and CDR2: LNHDA, SQIVND (reference sequence). CDR3 length: 15 residues. Deletions cut 0 bases from V and 4 bases from J, with 7 bases between.

The CDR3 loop is CASSSRVAAANSYNEQFF. CDR3 sequence (DNA): TGCGCCAGCAGCTCCAGGGTAGCGGCGGCGAACTCCTACAATGAGCAGTTCTTC. V is TRBV4-1 and J is TRBJ2-1; tentative D call: TRBD2 (6 bases). Germline CDR1 and CDR2: MGHRA and YSYEKL. This CDR3 spans 18 amino acids. The V end lost 5 bases, the J end lost 0 bases, and 20 bases lay between the germline ends.